Sequencing of this T cell receptor (beta chain) was carried out in a study of T cell responses to AZD1222 COVID-19 vaccine (dated by TCRdb to the early 2020s). Study-level background: A total of around 240 trial participants underwent TCR sequencing, of whom approximately 210 received two doses of AZD1222 and about 25 received two doses of the MenACWY control vaccine. Trial participants were enrolled into age subgroups of 18-55, 56-69 and 70-plus years, which contained about 150, 28 and 57 TCR-sequenced participants, respectively. What the authors observed across the whole study: Vaccine-associated CD4 TCRs spanned the whole spike protein, with dominant responses in regions 160-218 and 743-854. Participants were mostly white British, with more females than males. The authors suggested clonal diversity may have been underestimated. Conclusions about previously exposed vaccinees are limited, since just 6 or 7 AZD1222 recipients were seropositive for SARS-CoV-2 at baseline. Nearly half of unique spike-specific TCRs reportedly recognized epitopes outside regions mutated in the B.1.351 and B.1.1.7 variants. Because no day 14 peak-response samples were available, repertoires were characterized only after the peak T cell response. A significant rise in spike-specific TCR breadth and depth was observed after two AZD1222 doses relative to day 0 and relative to MenACWY recipients. The 56-69-year group was small, and its depth increase did not reach significance, likely because of low power.

The CDR3 regions of human TCRbeta chains were analyzed by immunosequencing. For the original study's pipeline: Repertoire TCRs were checked for matches against a reference library of SARS-CoV-2-specific TCRs that had been generated using the MIRA antigen-specificity platform. Breadth meant the fraction of unique TCRs that were SARS-CoV-2-associated, whereas depth meant the fraction of total T cells that were SARS-CoV-2-associated. Using the MIRA data, each spike-specific TCR was mapped to the spike region that the TCR reacts to and placed in a CD4 or CD8 class. Log10-transformed breadth and depth values were compared by one-way ANOVA with Sidak's multiple comparisons tests. TCRdb mirrors the immuneACCESS table, restricted to in-frame sequences. Some clones are absent from its copies; in checked studies, under half trace to an unresolved V gene, and the reason for the others is unknown. V and J calls and clone size come straight from that table; D and trimming were deduced from the DNA. Here the sample has 95,000 to 150,000 clones; about 90% occur a single time. In total, the top ten clones hold about 4.2% of the sample.

Taken from cysteine to phenylalanine, the CDR3 has 15 residues. CDR3 DNA only is kept here, 45 bases in frame from base 1. The germline V gene supplies CDR1 SGHRS and CDR2 YFSETQ. The trim is 3 bases for V and 2 bases for J, with a gap of 9 bases between the germline ends. The table lists this clone with a count of one. What antigen it recognizes has not been identified. Per-base qualities were not stored, and no clone one base away is much larger. What the time point label conveys for this sample: baseline before first vaccination. Sample treatment or condition, as interpreted from the label and publication: meningococcal conjugate vaccine given as trial control. Samples from vaccinated people were obtained from the UK trials COV001 and COV002, which included a single-blind randomized controlled phase 2/3 trial of AZD1222 (ChAdOx1 nCoV-19) in healthy adults. Trial participant PBMC samples were collected at day 0 and day 28 after the second dose for TCRbeta chain sequencing.

Recombination linked TRBV5-1 to TRBJ2-6; the D segment could be TRBD2, given 6 matching bases. The sequencing used peripheral blood, collected on day 0 of MenACWY control vaccination. This receptor was taken from an adult in good health. CDR3 reads: CASSSQRAGANVLTF. DNA sequence: TGCGCCAGCAGCTCGCAGCGGGCTGGGGCCAACGTCCTGACTTTC.